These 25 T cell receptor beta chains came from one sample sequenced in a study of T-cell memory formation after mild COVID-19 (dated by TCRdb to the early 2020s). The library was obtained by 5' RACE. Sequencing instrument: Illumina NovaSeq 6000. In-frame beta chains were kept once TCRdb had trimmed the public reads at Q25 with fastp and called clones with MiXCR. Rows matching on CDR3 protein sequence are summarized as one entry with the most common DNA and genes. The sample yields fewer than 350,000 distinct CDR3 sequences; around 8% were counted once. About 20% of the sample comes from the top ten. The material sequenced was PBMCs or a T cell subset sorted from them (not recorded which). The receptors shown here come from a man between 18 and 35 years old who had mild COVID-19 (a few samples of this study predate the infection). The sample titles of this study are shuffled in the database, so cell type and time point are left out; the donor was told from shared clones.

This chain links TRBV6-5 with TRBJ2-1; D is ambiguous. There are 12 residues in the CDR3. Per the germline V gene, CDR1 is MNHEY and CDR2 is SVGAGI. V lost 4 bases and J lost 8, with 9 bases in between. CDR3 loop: CASSLLGDEQFF. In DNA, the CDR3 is TGTGCCAGCAGTTTACTTGGGGATGAGCAGTTCTTC.

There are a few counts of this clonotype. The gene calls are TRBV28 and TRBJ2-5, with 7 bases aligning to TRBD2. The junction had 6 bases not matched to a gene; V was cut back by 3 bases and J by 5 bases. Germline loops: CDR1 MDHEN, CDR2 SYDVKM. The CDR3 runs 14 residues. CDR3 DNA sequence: TGTGCCAGCAGTTTTGCCGGGAGGAGGGAGACCCAGTACTTC. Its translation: CASSFAGRRETQYF.

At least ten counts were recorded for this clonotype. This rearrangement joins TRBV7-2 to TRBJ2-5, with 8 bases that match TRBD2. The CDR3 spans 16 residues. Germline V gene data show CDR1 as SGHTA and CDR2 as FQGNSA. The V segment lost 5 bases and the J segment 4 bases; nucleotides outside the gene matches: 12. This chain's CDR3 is CASSRGGLTRTETQYF. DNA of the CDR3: TGTGCCAGCAGCCGGGGGGGACTAACCAGAACAGAGACCCAGTACTTC.

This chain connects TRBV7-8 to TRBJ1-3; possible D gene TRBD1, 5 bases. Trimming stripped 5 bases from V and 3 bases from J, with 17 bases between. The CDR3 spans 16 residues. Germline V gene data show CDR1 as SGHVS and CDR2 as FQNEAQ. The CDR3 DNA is TGTGCCAGCAGCCGGATAGTGGGGGAAGATGGAAACACCATATATTTT. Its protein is CASSRIVGEDGNTIYF.

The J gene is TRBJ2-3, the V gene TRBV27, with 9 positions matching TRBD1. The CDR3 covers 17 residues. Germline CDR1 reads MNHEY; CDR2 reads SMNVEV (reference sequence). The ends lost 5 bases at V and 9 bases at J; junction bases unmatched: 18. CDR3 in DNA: TGTGCCAGCAGTCCCCTCCCGACAGGGGGTAGACAGATAACGCAGTATTTT. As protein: CASSPLPTGGRQITQYF.

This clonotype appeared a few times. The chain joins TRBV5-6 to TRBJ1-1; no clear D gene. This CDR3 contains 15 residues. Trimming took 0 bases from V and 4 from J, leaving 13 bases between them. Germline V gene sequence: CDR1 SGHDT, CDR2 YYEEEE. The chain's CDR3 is CASSLGVGQLTEAFF. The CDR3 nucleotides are TGTGCCAGCAGCTTGGGGGTCGGCCAACTCACTGAAGCTTTCTTT.

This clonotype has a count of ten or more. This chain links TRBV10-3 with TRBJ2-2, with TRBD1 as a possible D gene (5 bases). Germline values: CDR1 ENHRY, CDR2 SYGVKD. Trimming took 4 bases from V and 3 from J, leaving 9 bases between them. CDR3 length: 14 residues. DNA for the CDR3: TGTGCCATCAGTGGACAGAAGGACACCGGGGAGCTGTTTTTT. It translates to CAISGQKDTGELFF.

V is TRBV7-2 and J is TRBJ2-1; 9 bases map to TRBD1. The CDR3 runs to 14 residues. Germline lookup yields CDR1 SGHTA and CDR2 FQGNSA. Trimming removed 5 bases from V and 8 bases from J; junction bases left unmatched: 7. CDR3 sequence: CASSDRDRVDEQFF. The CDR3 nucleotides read TGTGCCAGCAGCGACCGGGACAGGGTCGATGAGCAGTTCTTC.

The CDR3 DNA is TGTGCCAGCAGCTTGACCGGGACAGGGAATTCACCCCTCCACTTT. Its protein product is CASSLTGTGNSPLHF. V and J are TRBV7-6 and TRBJ1-6, with 9 bases lining up with TRBD1. This CDR3 has 15 residues. Losses at the gene ends were 3 bases for V and 7 bases for J; bases not matched to a gene: 4. Germline V gene sequence: CDR1 SGHVS, CDR2 FNYEAQ.

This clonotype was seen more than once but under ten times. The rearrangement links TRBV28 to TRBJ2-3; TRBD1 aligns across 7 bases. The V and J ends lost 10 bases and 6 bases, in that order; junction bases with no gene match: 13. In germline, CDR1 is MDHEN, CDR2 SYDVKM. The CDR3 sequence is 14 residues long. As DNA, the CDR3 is TGTGCCACTAAGGACAGGAGAGGGAGTGATACGCAGTATTTT. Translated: CATKDRRGSDTQYF.

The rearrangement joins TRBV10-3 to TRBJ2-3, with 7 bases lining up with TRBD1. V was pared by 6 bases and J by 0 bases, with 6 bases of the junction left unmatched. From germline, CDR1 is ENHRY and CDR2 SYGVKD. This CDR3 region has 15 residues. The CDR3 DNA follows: TGTGCCATCAGCGCCGGGACAGCGAGCACAGATACGCAGTATTTT. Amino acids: CAISAGTASTDTQYF.

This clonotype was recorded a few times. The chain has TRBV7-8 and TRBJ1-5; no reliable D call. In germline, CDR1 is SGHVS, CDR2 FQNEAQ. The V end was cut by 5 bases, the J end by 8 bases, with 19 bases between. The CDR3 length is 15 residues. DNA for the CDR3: TGTGCCAGCAGCCCAGGTCGGCGAGTCTCGGAGCCCCAGCATTTT. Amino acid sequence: CASSPGRRVSEPQHF.

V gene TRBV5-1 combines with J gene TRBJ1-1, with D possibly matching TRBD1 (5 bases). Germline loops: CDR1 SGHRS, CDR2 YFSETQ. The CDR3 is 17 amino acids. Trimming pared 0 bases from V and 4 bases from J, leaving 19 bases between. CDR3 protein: CASSLALVGGVGTEAFF. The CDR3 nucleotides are TGCGCCAGCAGCTTGGCCCTGGTGGGAGGGGTCGGCACTGAAGCTTTCTTT.

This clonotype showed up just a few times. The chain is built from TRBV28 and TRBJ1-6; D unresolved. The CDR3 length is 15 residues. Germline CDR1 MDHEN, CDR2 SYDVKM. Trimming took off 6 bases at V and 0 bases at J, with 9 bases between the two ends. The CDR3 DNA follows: TGTGCCAGCAGACAAGCGGTCTCCTATAATTCACCCCTCCACTTT. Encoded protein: CASRQAVSYNSPLHF. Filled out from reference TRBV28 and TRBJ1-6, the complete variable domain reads DVKVTQSSRYLVKRTGEKVFLECVQDMDHENMFWYRQDPGLGLRLIYFSYDVKMKEKGDIPEGYSVSREKKERFSLILESASTNQTSMYLCASRQAVSYNSPLHFGNGTRLTVT.

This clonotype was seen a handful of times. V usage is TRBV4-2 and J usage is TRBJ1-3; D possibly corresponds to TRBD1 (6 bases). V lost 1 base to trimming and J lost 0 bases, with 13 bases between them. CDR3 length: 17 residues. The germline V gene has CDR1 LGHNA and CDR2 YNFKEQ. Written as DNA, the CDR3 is TGTGCCAGCAGCCAAGCTCCAGGGGTTATCTCTGGAAACACCATATATTTT. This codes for CASSQAPGVISGNTIYF.

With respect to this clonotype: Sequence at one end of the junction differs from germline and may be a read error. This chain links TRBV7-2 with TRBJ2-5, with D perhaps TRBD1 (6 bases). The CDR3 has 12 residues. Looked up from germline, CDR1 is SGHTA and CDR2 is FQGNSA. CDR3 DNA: TGTGCCAGCAGCCCCCTCTGGGGGACACCAAACTTC. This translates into CASSPLWGTPNF.

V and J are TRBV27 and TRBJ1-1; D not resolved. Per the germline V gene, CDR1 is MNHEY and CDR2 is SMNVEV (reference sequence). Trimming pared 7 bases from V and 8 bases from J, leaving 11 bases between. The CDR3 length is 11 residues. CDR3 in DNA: TGTGCCAGCATCCCGGGGATCGAAGCTTTCTTT. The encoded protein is CASIPGIEAFF.

CDR3 amino acids: CASSYRGRKETQYF. In DNA, the CDR3 is TGTGCCAGCAGCTACAGGGGCCGGAAAGAGACCCAGTACTTC. The rearrangement uses TRBV11-2 and TRBJ2-5; 7 bases are a match to TRBD1. CDR1 and CDR2 from the germline V gene are SGHAT and FQNNGV. Unmatched junction bases numbered 5, after V lost 4 bases and J lost 3 bases. The CDR3 is 14 amino acids.

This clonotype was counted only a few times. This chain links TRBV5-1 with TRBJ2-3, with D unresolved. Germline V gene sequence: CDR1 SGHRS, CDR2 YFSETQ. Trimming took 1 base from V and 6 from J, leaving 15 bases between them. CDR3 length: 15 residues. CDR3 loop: CASSLRSSEVDTQYF. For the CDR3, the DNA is TGCGCCAGCAGCTTGCGATCATCAGAGGTGGATACGCAGTATTTT.

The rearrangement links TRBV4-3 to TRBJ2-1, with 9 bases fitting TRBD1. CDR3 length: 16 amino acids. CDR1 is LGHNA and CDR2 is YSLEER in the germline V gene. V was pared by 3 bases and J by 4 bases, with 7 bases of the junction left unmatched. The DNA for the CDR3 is TGCGCCAGCAGCCACCCGGGACAGGGTGTTTACAATGAGCAGTTCTTC. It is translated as CASSHPGQGVYNEQFF.

The CDR3 region is CASSLSGGPGELFF. The CDR3 coding sequence is TGTGCCAGCAGCTTAAGCGGGGGGCCCGGGGAGCTGTTTTTT. The chain carries TRBV7-2 and TRBJ2-2, with 9 nucleotides matching TRBD2. V shed 2 bases, J shed 6 bases, and the junction held 1 base outside the gene matches. Germline V gene sequence: CDR1 SGHTA, CDR2 FQGNSA. The CDR3 loop spans 14 amino acids.

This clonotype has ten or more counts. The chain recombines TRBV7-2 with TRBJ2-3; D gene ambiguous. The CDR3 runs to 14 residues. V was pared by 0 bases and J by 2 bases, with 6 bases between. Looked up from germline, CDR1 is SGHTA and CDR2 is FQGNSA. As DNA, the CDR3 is TGTGCCAGCAGCTTAGCCGTACTCACAGATACGCAGTATTTT. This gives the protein CASSLAVLTDTQYF. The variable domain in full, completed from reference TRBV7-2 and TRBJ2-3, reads GAGVSQSPSNKVTEKGKDVELRCDPISGHTALYWYRQSLGQGLEFLIYFQGNSAPDKSGLPSDRFSAERTGGSVSTLTIQRTQQEDSAVYLCASSLAVLTDTQYFGPGTRLTVL.

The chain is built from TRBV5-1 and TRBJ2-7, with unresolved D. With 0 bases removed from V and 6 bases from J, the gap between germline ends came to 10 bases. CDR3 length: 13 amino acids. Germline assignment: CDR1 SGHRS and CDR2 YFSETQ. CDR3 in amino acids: CASSLVPTSEQYF. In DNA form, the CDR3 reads TGCGCCAGCAGCTTGGTCCCCACCTCCGAGCAGTACTTC. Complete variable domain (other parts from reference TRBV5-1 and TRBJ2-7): KAGVTQTPRYLIKTRGQQVTLSCSPISGHRSVSWYQQTPGQGLQFLFEYFSETQRNKGNFPGRFSGRQFSNSRSEMNVSTLELGDSALYLCASSLVPTSEQYFGPGTRLTVT.

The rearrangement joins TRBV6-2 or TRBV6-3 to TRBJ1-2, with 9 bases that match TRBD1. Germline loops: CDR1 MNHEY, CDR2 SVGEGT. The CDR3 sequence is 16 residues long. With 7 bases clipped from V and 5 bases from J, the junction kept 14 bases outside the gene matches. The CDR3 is CASNLRTGDVRYGYTF. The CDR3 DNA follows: TGTGCCAGCAACCTCAGGACAGGGGATGTCCGATATGGCTACACCTTC.

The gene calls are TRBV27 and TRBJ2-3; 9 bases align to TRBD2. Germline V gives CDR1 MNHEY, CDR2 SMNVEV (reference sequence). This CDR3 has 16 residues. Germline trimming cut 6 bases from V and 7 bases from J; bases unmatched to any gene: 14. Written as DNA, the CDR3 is TGTGCCAGCAGCATCCTAGGCGGGGGGGCAATAAATACGCAGTATTTT. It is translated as CASSILGGGAINTQYF.